The clone carrying this T cell receptor (beta chain) has just a few counts. What it recognizes is unknown. Use of 60 Vbeta and 13 Jbeta primers characterized the PCR. Profiled with immunoSEQ multiplex PCR; TCRdb holds only in-frame clones, not every one. The sample lists some 57,000 clones, roughly three fifths occurring once. This record belongs to a study of cytomegalovirus exposure and HLA in healthy donors. General study findings and limits: Investigators reported some 150 TCR beta chains as tied to cytomegalovirus. TCR beta sequences numbering around 15,000 were associated with HLA alleles at 0.05 false discovery rate in a later analysis.

With 9 bases clipped from V and 2 bases from J, the junction kept 9 bases outside the gene matches. The germline V gene encodes CDR1 SNHLY and CDR2 FYNNEI. The CDR3 has 15 amino acids. This chain uses TRBV2 with TRBJ2-2, with 7 bases fitting TRBD1. The sequence came from a human donor in good health. The material sequenced was PBMCs. The DNA of the CDR3 is TGTGCCAGGGGAAGGACAGGCCTTAACACCGGGGAGCTGTTTTTT. Protein: CARGRTGLNTGELFF.